A selection of T cell receptor beta chains follows, all from one sample in a study of blood T cell repertoires in COVID-19. Some clones are missing from TCRdb's copy, which holds only in-frame ones; the method was immunoSEQ multiplex PCR. Of approximately 200,000 clones in the sample, 80% to 90% were seen once. The sample consisted of peripheral blood. Receptor source: a woman in her forties or fifties with acute or convalescent COVID-19. CDR3s include the opening cysteine and the closing phenylalanine or tryptophan. The order of the fields is clone size, J gene, D gene, CDR3 length, V gene, CDR3 protein, CDR3 DNA. The D gene is left open where the match is weak. Rows give clone size only sometimes, using once, few, many, or a class for an expanded clone.

clone_size: NA
j_call: TRBJ2-3
d_call: TRBD2
cdr3_length: 15
v_call: TRBV15
cdr3_aa: CATSSWTSGSDTQYF
cdr3_nt: TGTGCCACCAGCAGTTGGACTAGCGGGAGTGATACGCAGTATTTT

clone_size: NA
j_call: TRBJ1-2
d_call: NA
cdr3_length: 15
v_call: TRBV18
cdr3_aa: CASSPPRGGVGGYTF
cdr3_nt: TGTGCCAGCTCACCACCCAGGGGCGGAGTGGGTGGCTACACCTTC

clone_size: NA
j_call: TRBJ2-4
d_call: NA
cdr3_length: 14
v_call: TRBV6-1
cdr3_aa: CASSESGGFNIQYF
cdr3_nt: TGTGCCAGCAGTGAATCGGGGGGCTTTAACATTCAGTACTTC

clone_size: NA
j_call: TRBJ2-5
d_call: NA
cdr3_length: 12
v_call: TRBV30
cdr3_aa: CAWTGVSGTQYF
cdr3_nt: TGTGCCTGGACGGGGGTGTCGGGGACCCAGTACTTC

clone_size: NA
j_call: TRBJ1-1
d_call: TRBD1
cdr3_length: 14
v_call: TRBV5-1
cdr3_aa: CASSPGQGGTEAFF
cdr3_nt: TGCGCCAGCAGCCCAGGACAGGGTGGCACTGAAGCTTTCTTT

clone_size: once
j_call: TRBJ1-3
d_call: NA
cdr3_length: 19
v_call: TRBV6-2/TRBV6-3
cdr3_aa: CASSYSPSLPIPSGNTIYF
cdr3_nt: TGTGCCAGCAGTTACTCACCTAGCTTGCCTATTCCCTCTGGAAACACCATATATTTT

clone_size: few
j_call: TRBJ2-2
d_call: NA
cdr3_length: 16
v_call: TRBV4-2
cdr3_aa: CASSQSPWLNTGELFF
cdr3_nt: TGTGCCAGCAGCCAAAGTCCGTGGCTCAACACCGGGGAGCTGTTTTTT

clone_size: NA
j_call: TRBJ2-1
d_call: TRBD2
cdr3_length: 19
v_call: TRBV24-1
cdr3_aa: CATSEGLAGAKRIYNEQFF
cdr3_nt: TGTGCCACCAGTGAGGGACTAGCGGGGGCCAAACGAATATACAATGAGCAGTTCTTC

clone_size: once
j_call: TRBJ1-2
d_call: NA
cdr3_length: 15
v_call: TRBV7-8
cdr3_aa: CASTLPFEKGYGYTF
cdr3_nt: TGTGCCAGCACCCTACCCTTTGAAAAGGGGTATGGCTACACCTTC

clone_size: NA
j_call: TRBJ2-6
d_call: NA
cdr3_length: 18
v_call: TRBV11-2
cdr3_aa: CASSSFRGGRDGANVLTF
cdr3_nt: TGTGCCAGCAGCTCCTTTAGGGGGGGCAGAGATGGGGCCAACGTCCTGACTTTC

clone_size: NA
j_call: TRBJ2-1
d_call: NA
cdr3_length: 16
v_call: TRBV5-6
cdr3_aa: CASSLRSGNLYNEQFF
cdr3_nt: TGTGCCAGCAGCTTACGGTCCGGGAATTTGTACAATGAGCAGTTCTTC

clone_size: NA
j_call: TRBJ2-1
d_call: TRBD1
cdr3_length: 15
v_call: TRBV9
cdr3_aa: CASSGTTGRLDEQFF
cdr3_nt: TGTGCCAGCAGCGGAACGACAGGGAGATTGGATGAGCAGTTCTTC

clone_size: NA
j_call: TRBJ2-1
d_call: TRBD2
cdr3_length: 15
v_call: TRBV4-3
cdr3_aa: CASSQASGTYNEQFF
cdr3_nt: TGCGCCAGCAGCCAAGCTAGCGGGACATACAATGAGCAGTTCTTC

clone_size: NA
j_call: TRBJ1-1
d_call: NA
cdr3_length: 13
v_call: TRBV18
cdr3_aa: CASSRVENTEAFF
cdr3_nt: TGTGCCAGCTCACGCGTCGAGAACACTGAAGCTTTCTTT

clone_size: NA
j_call: TRBJ1-4
d_call: NA
cdr3_length: 13
v_call: TRBV27
cdr3_aa: CASSPTGHEKLFF
cdr3_nt: TGTGCCAGCAGTCCGACAGGCCATGAAAAACTGTTTTTT

clone_size: NA
j_call: TRBJ2-7
d_call: TRBD2
cdr3_length: 13
v_call: TRBV2
cdr3_aa: CASSWTSGYEQYF
cdr3_nt: TGTGCCAGCAGTTGGACTAGCGGCTACGAGCAGTACTTC

clone_size: NA
j_call: TRBJ1-6
d_call: TRBD1
cdr3_length: 15
v_call: TRBV6-5
cdr3_aa: CASSYGQGTYSPLHF
cdr3_nt: TGTGCCAGCAGTTACGGACAGGGGACGTATTCACCCCTCCACTTT

clone_size: NA
j_call: TRBJ1-2
d_call: NA
cdr3_length: 15
v_call: TRBV4-3
cdr3_aa: CASSQDIERSYGYTF
cdr3_nt: TGCGCCAGCAGCCAAGATATTGAGAGGAGTTATGGCTACACCTTC

clone_size: NA
j_call: TRBJ2-3
d_call: TRBD2
cdr3_length: 14
v_call: TRBV2
cdr3_aa: CAAGGSGGPDTQYF
cdr3_nt: TGTGCCGCCGGGGGAAGCGGGGGACCAGATACGCAGTATTTT

clone_size: NA
j_call: TRBJ2-3
d_call: TRBD1
cdr3_length: 16
v_call: TRBV5-1
cdr3_aa: CASSRTGGPSTDTQYF
cdr3_nt: TGCGCCAGCAGCCGGACAGGGGGCCCTAGCACAGATACGCAGTATTTT

clone_size: NA
j_call: TRBJ2-1
d_call: NA
cdr3_length: 13
v_call: TRBV5-1
cdr3_aa: CASSSRGLAEQFF
cdr3_nt: TGCGCCAGCAGCTCTAGGGGGTTGGCGGAGCAGTTCTTC

clone_size: NA
j_call: TRBJ2-7
d_call: TRBD2
cdr3_length: 17
v_call: TRBV3-1/TRBV3-2
cdr3_aa: CASSQGLAGRLPYEQYF
cdr3_nt: TGTGCCAGCAGCCAAGGGCTAGCGGGAAGACTGCCCTACGAGCAGTACTTC

clone_size: once
j_call: TRBJ2-7
d_call: NA
cdr3_length: 14
v_call: TRBV5-1
cdr3_aa: CASSLAIARDEQYF
cdr3_nt: TGCGCCAGCAGCTTGGCCATAGCTAGAGACGAGCAGTACTTC

clone_size: NA
j_call: TRBJ2-7
d_call: NA
cdr3_length: 14
v_call: TRBV25-1
cdr3_aa: CASSGARSSYEQYF
cdr3_nt: TGTGCCAGCAGTGGAGCGAGGAGCTCCTACGAGCAGTACTTC

clone_size: NA
j_call: TRBJ2-7
d_call: TRBD1
cdr3_length: 16
v_call: TRBV2
cdr3_aa: CASSDWRDREGPEQYF
cdr3_nt: TGTGCCAGCAGTGATTGGCGGGACAGGGAAGGGCCCGAGCAGTACTTC

clone_size: NA
j_call: TRBJ1-4
d_call: NA
cdr3_length: 15
v_call: TRBV7-6
cdr3_aa: CASSLGSATNEKLFF
cdr3_nt: TGTGCCAGCAGCTTGGGCTCTGCAACTAATGAAAAACTGTTTTTT

clone_size: NA
j_call: TRBJ1-2
d_call: NA
cdr3_length: 14
v_call: TRBV12-5
cdr3_aa: CASGPTTGPYGYTF
cdr3_nt: TGTGCTAGTGGCCCAACTACAGGTCCCTATGGCTACACCTTC

clone_size: few
j_call: TRBJ1-5
d_call: NA
cdr3_length: 19
v_call: TRBV5-5
cdr3_aa: CASSLGTGGPAHPNQPQHF
cdr3_nt: TGTGCCAGCAGCTTGGGTACGGGGGGACCCGCACATCCCAATCAGCCCCAGCATTTT

clone_size: NA
j_call: TRBJ1-3
d_call: NA
cdr3_length: 13
v_call: TRBV12-3/TRBV12-4
cdr3_aa: CASSPQGATPYIF
cdr3_nt: NA